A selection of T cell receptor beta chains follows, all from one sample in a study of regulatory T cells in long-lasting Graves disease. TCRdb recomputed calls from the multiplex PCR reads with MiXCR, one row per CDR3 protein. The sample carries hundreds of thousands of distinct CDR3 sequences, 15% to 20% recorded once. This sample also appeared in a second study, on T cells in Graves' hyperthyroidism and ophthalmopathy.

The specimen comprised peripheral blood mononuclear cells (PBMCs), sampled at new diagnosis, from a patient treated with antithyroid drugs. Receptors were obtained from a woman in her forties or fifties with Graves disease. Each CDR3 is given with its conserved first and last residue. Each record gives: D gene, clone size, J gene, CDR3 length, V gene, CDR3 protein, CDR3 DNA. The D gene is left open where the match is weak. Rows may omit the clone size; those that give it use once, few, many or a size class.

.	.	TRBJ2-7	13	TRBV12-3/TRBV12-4	CASSWDRSGEQYF	TGTGCCAGCAGCTGGGACCGCTCGGGTGAGCAGTACTTC
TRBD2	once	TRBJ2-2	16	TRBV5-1	CASSLDVAGSTGELFF	TGCGCCAGCAGCTTGGACGTAGCGGGGAGCACCGGGGAGCTGTTTTTT
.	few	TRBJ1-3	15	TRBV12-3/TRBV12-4	CASRKGSYSGNTIYF	TGTGCCAGCAGAAAGGGATCTTACTCTGGAAACACCATATATTTT
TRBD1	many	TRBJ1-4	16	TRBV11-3	CASSLGTGGLHGKLFF	TGTGCCAGCAGCTTGGGAACAGGGGGCTTACATGGAAAACTGTTTTTT
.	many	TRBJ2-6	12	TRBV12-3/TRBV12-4	CASSPDPNVLTF	TGTGCCAGCAGTCCAGACCCGAACGTCCTGACTTTC
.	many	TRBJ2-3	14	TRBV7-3	CASSLTGPIDTQYF	TGTGCCAGCAGCTTAACGGGCCCGATAGATACGCAGTATTTT
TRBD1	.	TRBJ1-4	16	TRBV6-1	CASSPPAGQGSEKLFF	TGTGCCAGCAGCCCCCCCGCGGGACAGGGAAGCGAAAAACTGTTTTTT
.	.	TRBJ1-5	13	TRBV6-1	CASSGNRDQPQHF	TGTGCCAGCAGTGGTAACAGGGACCAGCCCCAGCATTTT
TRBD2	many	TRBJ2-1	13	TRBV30	CAWMRGGAGEQFF	TGTGCCTGGATGCGCGGGGGGGCCGGTGAGCAGTTCTTC
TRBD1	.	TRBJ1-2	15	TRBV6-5	CASSYKQGEYYGYTF	TGTGCCAGCAGTTACAAGCAGGGGGAGTACTATGGCTACACCTTC
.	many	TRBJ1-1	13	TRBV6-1	CASSRDTRTEAFF	TGTGCCAGCTCGCGGGACACCCGAACAGAAGCTTTCTTT
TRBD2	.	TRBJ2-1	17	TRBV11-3	CASSRTSGGASYNEQFF	TGTGCCAGCAGCCGAACTAGCGGGGGTGCCTCCTACAATGAGCAGTTCTTC
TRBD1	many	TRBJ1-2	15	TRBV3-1	CASSRAGTGAYGYTF	TGTGCCAGCAGCCGGGCCGGCACAGGGGCCTATGGCTACACCTTC
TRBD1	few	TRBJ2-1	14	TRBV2	CASRPGQGRAEQFF	TGTGCCAGCAGACCGGGACAGGGGCGAGCTGAGCAGTTCTTC
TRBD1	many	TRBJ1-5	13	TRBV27	CASSRQGRQPQHF	TGTGCCAGCAGCCGACAGGGGCGGCAGCCCCAGCATTTT
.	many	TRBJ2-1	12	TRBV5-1	CASSLVGDEQFF	TGCGCCAGCAGCTTGGTCGGTGATGAGCAGTTCTTC
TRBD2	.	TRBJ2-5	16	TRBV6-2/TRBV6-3	CASSELRTSGAETQYF	TGTGCCAGCAGTGAGCTTAGGACTAGCGGGGCGGAGACCCAGTACTTC
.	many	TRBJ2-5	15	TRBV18	CASSPRRQPEQTQYF	TGTGCCAGCTCACCAAGGAGACAGCCCGAGCAGACCCAGTACTTC
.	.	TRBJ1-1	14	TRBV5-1	CASSLEIMNTEAFF	TGCGCCAGCAGCCTAGAGATCATGAACACTGAAGCTTTCTTT
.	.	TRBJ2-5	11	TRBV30	CAWGNGETQYF	TGTGCCTGGGGGAATGGGGAGACCCAGTACTTC
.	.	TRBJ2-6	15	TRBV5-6	CASSLKGHGANVLTF	TGTGCCAGCAGCCTGAAGGGGCATGGGGCCAACGTCCTGACTTTC
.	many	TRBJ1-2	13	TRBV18	CASHGEPSYGYTF	TGTGCCAGCCATGGGGAGCCATCCTATGGCTACACCTTC
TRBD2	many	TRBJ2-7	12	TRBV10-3	CAIGTSGGEQYF	TGTGCCATTGGGACTAGCGGGGGTGAGCAGTACTTC
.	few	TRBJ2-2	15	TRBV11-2	CASSRLAGNTGELFF	TGTGCCAGCAGCCGGCTGGCAGGGAACACCGGGGAGCTGTTTTTT
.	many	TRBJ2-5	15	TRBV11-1	CASSPTLTAQETQYF	TGTGCCAGCAGCCCAACCTTGACAGCGCAAGAGACCCAGTACTTC
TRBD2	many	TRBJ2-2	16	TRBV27	CASSPLTSGGAGELFF	TGTGCCAGCAGTCCCCTGACTAGCGGGGGGGCCGGGGAGCTGTTTTTT
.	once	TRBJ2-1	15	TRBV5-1	CASSPHRHQYNEQFF	TGCGCCAGCAGCCCCCACCGACACCAATACAATGAGCAGTTCTTC